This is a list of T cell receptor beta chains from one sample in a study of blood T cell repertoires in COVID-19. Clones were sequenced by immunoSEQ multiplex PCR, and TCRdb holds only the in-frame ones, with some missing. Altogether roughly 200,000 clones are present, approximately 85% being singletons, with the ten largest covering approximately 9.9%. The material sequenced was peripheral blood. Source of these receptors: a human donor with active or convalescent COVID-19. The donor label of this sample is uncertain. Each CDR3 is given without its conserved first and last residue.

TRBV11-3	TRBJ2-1	ASRALAWNEQF
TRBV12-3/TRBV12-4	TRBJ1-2	ASSLTGQGGYT
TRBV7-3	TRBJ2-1	ASSLISSNEQF
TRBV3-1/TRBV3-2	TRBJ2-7	ASSQAAGEQY
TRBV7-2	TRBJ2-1	ASSSSTGAGEQF
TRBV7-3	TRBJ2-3	ASSQQAGGFADTQY
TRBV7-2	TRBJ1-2	ASSIGQGGYGYT
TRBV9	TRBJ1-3	ASSPEDRSGNTIY
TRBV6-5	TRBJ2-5	ASSYSIRGETQY
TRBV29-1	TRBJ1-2	SVVQGAVFGT
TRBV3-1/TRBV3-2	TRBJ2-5	ASSQSTAGGGKTQY
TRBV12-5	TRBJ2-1	ASGVTVSEQF
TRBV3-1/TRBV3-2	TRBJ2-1	ASSPLAGGPVPNEQF
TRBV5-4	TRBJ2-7	ASSPSGGTYEQY
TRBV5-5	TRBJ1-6	ASSLAGAYNSPLH
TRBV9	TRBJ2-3	ASSVGTFASGTFGGTDTQY
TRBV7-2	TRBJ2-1	ASSNGGRVYNEQF
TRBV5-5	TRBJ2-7	ASSSDSYEQY
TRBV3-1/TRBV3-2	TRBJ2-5	ASSQPTTQGGETQY
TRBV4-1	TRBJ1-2	ASSQAGQGRYGYT
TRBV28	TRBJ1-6	AITRTARGGSTYNSPLH
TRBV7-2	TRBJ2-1	ASSVSGSYEQF
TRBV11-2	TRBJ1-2	ASSLDPGINYGYT
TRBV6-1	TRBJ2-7	ASSEAGLAGGIVEQY
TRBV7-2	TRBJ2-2	ASSTRTGPGELF
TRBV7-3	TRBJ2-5	ASSLIGGQETQY
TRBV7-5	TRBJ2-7	VRSPSGIYEQY
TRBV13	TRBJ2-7	ASSPTGTATYEQY
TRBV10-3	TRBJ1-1	ASGHLNTEAF
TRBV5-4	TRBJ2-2	ASSDKFLTIQNTGELF
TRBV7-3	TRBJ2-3	ASSLTAHRQGYDLGTDTQY
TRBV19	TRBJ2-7	ASSIRGGANEQY
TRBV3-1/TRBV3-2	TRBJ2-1	ASSSHPGQGAKGSYNEQF
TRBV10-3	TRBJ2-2	ATTSTGELF
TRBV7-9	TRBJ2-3	ASSRPGTGVGTDTQY
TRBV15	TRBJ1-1	ATSRMRDTEAF
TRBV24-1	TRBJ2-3	ATSDALVGQGSAGGSTDTQY
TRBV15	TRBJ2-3	ATSRDSGTQY
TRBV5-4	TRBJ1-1	ASSARRGRPLMTEAF
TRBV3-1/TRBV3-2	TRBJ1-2	ASSQREVGYT
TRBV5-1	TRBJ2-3	ASSLGTSGLTDTQY
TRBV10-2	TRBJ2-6	ASRPTETGLRSGANVLT
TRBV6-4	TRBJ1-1	ASSGNTPCGTGGGGTEAF
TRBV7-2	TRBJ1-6	ASSLSGGRSPLH
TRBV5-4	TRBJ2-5	ASSSVPRSEETQY
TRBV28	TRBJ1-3	ASGTGGRSGNTIY
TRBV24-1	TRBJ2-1	ATSDTLAGGLNEQF
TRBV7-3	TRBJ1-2	ASSLTSGDVT
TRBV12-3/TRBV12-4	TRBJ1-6	ASSHGGGSPLH
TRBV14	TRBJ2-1	ASSQGGLAGGWPPNSYNEQF
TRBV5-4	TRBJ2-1	ASRGAGESSYNEQF
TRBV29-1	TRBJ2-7	SVEGQDPYEQY